Listed here are 4 T cell receptor beta chains from one sample, sequenced in a study of blood T cell repertoires in COVID-19. TCRdb's copy holds only in-frame clones and misses some; the assay was immunoSEQ multiplex PCR. This sample has 240,000 or so clones, with roughly nine tenths found just once. Material for sequencing was peripheral blood. Receptor source: a man aged 55 to 70 who had recovered from COVID-19.

The rearrangement links TRBV19 to TRBJ1-3; 7 nucleotides agree with TRBD1. This CDR3 has 13 amino acids. V shed 11 bases and J 1 base; nucleotides not matched to a gene: 5. Germline V gene data show CDR1 as LNHDA and CDR2 as SQIVND (reference sequence). For the CDR3, the DNA is TGTGCCGTACGACAGGGTTCTGGAAACACCATATATTTT. This gives the protein CAVRQGSGNTIYF.

This chain links TRBV27 with TRBJ2-3, with 11 bases fitting TRBD2. CDR3 length equals 15 residues. CDR1 MNHEY and CDR2 SMNVEV come from the germline V gene (reference sequence). V dropped 10 bases and J dropped 2; count of bases not matched to a gene: 8. This CDR3 is CATRASGGNTDTQYF. Written as DNA, the CDR3 is TGTGCCACCCGGGCTAGCGGGGGGAACACAGATACGCAGTATTTT.

The chain's CDR3 is CASSFRVGRGGYTF. The CDR3 nucleotides read TGTGCCAGCAGCTTCAGGGTCGGGCGAGGTGGCTACACCTTC. The chain has TRBV13 and TRBJ1-2; TRBD1 might be the D (5 bases). Trimming removed 3 bases at V and 7 bases at J, with 15 bases between. CDR1 PRHDT and CDR2 FYEKMQ come from the germline V gene (reference sequence). There are 14 residues in the CDR3.

The chain links TRBV27 to TRBJ2-3, with 9 bases matching TRBD1. Germline trimming cut 5 bases from V and 2 bases from J; bases unmatched to any gene: 20. The germline CDR1 and CDR2 sequences are MNHEY and SMNVEV (reference sequence). This CDR3 is built from 20 residues. The CDR3 loop reads CASSPTTWTGDKPPTDTQYF. In DNA form, the CDR3 reads TGTGCCAGCAGTCCTACGACTTGGACAGGGGATAAACCCCCCACAGATACGCAGTATTTT.